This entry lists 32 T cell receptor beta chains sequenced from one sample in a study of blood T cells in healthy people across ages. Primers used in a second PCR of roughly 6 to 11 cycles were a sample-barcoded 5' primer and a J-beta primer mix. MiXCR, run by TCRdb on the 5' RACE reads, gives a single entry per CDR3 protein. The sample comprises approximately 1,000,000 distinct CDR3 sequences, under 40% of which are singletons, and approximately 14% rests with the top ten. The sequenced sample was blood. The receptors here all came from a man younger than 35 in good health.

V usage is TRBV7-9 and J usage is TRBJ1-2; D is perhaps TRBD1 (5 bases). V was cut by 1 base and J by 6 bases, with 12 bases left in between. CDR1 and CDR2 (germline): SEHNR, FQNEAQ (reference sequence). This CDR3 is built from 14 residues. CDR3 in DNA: TGTGCCAGCAGCTTAGGCACAGGCTTTGATGGCTACACCTTC. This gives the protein CASSLGTGFDGYTF.

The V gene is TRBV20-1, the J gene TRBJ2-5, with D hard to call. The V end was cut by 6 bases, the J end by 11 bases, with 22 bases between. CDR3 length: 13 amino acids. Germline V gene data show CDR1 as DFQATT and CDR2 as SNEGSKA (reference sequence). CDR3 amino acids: CSAESSVGDEQYF. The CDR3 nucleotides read TGCAGTGCCGAGAGTTCGGTCGGCGATGAGCAGTACTTC.

The CDR3 DNA sequence: TGTGCCAGCAGTCGGAAGACTAGTCAAGAGACCCAGTACTTC. This codes for CASSRKTSQETQYF. The V and J genes are TRBV27 and TRBJ2-5, with D possibly being TRBD2 (6 bases). Trimming shortened V by 5 bases and J by 2 bases, and 12 bases separated the two germline ends. This CDR3 has 14 amino acids. From germline, CDR1 is MNHEY and CDR2 SMNVEV (reference sequence).

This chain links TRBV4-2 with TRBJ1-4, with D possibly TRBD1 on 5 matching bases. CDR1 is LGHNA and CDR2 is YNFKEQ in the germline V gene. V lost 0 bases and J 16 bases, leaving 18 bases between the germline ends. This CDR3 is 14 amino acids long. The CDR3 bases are TGTGCCAGCAGCCAAGAGGGGGGGGTCCCCTTACCGTTTTTT. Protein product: CASSQEGGVPLPFF.

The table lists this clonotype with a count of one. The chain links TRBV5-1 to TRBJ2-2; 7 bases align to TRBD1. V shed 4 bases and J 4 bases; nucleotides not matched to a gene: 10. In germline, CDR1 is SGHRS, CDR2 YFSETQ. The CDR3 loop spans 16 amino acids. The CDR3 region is CASSISGTETTGELFF. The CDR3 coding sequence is TGCGCCAGCAGCATTTCCGGGACAGAGACCACCGGGGAGCTGTTTTTT.

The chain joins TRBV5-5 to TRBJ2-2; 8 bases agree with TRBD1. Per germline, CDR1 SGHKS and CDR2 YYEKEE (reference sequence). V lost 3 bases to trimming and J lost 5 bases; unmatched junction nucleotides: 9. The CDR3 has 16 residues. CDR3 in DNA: TGTGCCAGCAGCTCCTCGACAGGGGAAGGGACCGGGGAGCTGTTTTTT. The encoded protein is CASSSSTGEGTGELFF.

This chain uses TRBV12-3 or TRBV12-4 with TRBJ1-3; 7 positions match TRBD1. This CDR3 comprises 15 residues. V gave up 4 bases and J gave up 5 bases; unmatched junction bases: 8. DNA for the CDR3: TGTGCCAGCAGTTCAAAACAGGGGATTCGAAACACCATATATTTT. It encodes CASSSKQGIRNTIYF.

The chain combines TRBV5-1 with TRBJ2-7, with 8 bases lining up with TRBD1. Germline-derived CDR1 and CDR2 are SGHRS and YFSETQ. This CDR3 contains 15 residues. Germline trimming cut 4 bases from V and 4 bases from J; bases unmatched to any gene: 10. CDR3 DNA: TGCGCCAGCAGCGCCTACGACAGGGGCAAGTACGAGCAGTACTTC. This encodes CASSAYDRGKYEQYF.

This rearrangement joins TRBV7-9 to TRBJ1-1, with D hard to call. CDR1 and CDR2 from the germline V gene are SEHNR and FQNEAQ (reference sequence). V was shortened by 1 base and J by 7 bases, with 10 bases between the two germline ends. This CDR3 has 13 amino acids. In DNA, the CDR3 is TGTGCCAGCAGCTTAGGGGCGAATATTGAAGCTTTCTTT. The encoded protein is CASSLGANIEAFF.

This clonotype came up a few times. Here the CDR3 DNA reads TGTGCCAGCAGCCAAGAGGGGGCCTATCAGCCCCAGCATTTT. Amino acid sequence: CASSQEGAYQPQHF. The J gene is TRBJ1-5, the V gene TRBV14; a possible D gene is TRBD1 (6 bases). With 0 bases removed from V and 5 bases from J, the gap between germline ends came to 8 bases. Per germline, CDR1 SGHDN and CDR2 FVKESK. The CDR3 length is 14 residues.

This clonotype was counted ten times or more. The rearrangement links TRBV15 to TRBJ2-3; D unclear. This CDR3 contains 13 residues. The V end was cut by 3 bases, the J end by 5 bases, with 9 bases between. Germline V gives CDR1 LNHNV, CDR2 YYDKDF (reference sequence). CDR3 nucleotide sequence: TGTGCCACCAGCAGTACAGTGAGAGATACGCAGTATTTT. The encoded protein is CATSSTVRDTQYF.

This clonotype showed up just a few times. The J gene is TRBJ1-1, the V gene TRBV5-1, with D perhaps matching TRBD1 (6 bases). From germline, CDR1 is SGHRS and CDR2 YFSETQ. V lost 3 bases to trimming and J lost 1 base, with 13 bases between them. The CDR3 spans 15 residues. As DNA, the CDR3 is TGCGCCAGCAGCTCCTACAGGGATGGGAACACTGAAGCTTTCTTT. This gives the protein CASSSYRDGNTEAFF.

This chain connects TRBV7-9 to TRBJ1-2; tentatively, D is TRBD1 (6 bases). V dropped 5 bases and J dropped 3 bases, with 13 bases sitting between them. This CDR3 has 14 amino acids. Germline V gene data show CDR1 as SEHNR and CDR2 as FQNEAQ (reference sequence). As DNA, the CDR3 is TGTGCCAGCAGCAACAGACAGGTGGACTATGGCTACACCTTC. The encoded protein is CASSNRQVDYGYTF.

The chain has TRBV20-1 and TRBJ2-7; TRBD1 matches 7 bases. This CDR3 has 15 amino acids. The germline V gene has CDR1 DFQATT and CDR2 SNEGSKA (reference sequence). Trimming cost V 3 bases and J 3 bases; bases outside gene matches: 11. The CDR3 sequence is CSASRLKGQDYEQYF. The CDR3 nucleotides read TGCAGTGCTAGCCGCCTGAAAGGACAGGACTACGAGCAGTACTTC.

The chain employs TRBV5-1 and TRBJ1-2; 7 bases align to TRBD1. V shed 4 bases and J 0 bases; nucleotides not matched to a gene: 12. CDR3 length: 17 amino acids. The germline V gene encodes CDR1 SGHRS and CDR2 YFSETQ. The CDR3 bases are TGCGCCAGCAGCCTTCCCTTACCGGACAGGTCTAACTATGGCTACACCTTC. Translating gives CASSLPLPDRSNYGYTF.

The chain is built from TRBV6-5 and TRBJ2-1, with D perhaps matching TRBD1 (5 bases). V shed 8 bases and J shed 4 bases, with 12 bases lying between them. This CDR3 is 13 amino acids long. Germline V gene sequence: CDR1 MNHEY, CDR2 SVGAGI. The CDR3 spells CASGADLYNEQFF. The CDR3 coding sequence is TGTGCCAGCGGGGCTGACTTGTACAATGAGCAGTTCTTC.

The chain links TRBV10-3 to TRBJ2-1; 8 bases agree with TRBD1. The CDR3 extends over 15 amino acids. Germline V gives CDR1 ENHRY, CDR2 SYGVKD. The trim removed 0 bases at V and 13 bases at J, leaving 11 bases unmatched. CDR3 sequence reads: CAISESPGTGKPQFF. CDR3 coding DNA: TGTGCCATCAGTGAGTCCCCGGGGACAGGAAAACCTCAGTTCTTC.

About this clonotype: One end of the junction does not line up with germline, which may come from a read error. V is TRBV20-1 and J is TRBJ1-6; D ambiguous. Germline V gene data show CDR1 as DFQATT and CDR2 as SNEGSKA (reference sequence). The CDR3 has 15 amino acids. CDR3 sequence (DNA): TGCGGTGCTAGAGAGTGGGCCTCCTATAATTCACCCCTCCACTTT. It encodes CGAREWASYNSPLHF.

The DNA of the CDR3 is TGCGCCAGCAGCTATGGGGACACTTCGAATCAGCCCCAGCATTTT. It is translated as CASSYGDTSNQPQHF. This chain links TRBV5-1 with TRBJ1-5, with D possibly matching TRBD1 (6 bases). The CDR3 extends over 15 amino acids. In germline, CDR1 is SGHRS, CDR2 YFSETQ. Trimming pared 3 bases from V and 4 bases from J, leaving 14 bases between.

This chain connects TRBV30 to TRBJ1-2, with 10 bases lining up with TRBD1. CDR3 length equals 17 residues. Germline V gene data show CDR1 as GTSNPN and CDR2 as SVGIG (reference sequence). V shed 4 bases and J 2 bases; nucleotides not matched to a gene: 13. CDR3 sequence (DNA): TGTGCCTGGAAAGTCCCATCCGGGACAGGGGTCAACTATGGCTACACCTTC. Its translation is CAWKVPSGTGVNYGYTF.

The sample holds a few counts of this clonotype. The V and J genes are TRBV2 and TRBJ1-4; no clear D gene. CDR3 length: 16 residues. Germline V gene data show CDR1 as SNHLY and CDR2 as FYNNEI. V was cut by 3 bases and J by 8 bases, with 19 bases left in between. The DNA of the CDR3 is TGTGCCAGCAGTGATACACGTGGGGAAAAAGGGGAAAAACTGTTTTTT. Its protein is CASSDTRGEKGEKLFF.

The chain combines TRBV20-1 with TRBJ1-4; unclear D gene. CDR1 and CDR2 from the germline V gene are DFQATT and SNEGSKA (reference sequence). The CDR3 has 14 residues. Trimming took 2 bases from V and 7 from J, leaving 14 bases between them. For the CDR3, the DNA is TGCAGTGCTAGATTGACAAGGATGCGTGAAAAACTGTTTTTT. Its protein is CSARLTRMREKLFF.

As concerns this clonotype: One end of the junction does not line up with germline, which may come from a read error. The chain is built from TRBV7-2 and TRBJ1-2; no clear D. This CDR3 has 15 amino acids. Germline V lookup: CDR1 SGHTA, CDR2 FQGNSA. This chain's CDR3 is CASTQLPVTNYGHTF. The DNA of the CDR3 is TGTGCCAGCACCCAGTTGCCGGTTACTAACTATGGCCACACCTTC.

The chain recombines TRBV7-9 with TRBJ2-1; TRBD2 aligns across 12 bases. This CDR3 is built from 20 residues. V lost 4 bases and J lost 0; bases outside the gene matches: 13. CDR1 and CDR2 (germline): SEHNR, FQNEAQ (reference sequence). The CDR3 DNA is TGTGCCAGCAGCTCCCCGGGGACTAGCGGGCTCTTCAGCTCCTACAATGAGCAGTTCTTC. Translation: CASSSPGTSGLFSSYNEQFF.

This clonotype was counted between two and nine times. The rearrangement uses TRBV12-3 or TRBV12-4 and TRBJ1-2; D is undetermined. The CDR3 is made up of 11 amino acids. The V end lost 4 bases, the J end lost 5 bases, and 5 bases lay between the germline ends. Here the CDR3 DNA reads TGTGCCAGCAGTTATGAGTATGGCTACACCTTC. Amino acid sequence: CASSYEYGYTF.

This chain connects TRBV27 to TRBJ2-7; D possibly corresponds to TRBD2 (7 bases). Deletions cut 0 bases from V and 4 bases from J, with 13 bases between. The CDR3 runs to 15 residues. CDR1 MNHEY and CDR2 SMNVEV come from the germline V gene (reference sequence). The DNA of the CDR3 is TGTGCCAGCAGTTTATCTGGGGGGGACACATACGAGCAGTACTTC. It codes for CASSLSGGDTYEQYF.

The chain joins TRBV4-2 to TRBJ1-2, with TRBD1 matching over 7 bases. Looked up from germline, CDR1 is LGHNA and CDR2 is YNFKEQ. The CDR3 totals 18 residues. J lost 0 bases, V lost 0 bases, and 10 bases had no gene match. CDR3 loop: CASSQEASGGGSNYGYTF. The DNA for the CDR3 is TGTGCCAGCAGCCAAGAAGCGTCAGGGGGAGGCTCTAACTATGGCTACACCTTC.

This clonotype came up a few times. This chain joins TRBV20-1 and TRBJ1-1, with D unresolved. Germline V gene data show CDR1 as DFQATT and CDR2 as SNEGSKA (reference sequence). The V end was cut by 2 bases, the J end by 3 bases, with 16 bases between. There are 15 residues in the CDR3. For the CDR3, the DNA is TGCAGTGCTAGATCCCTGGTCAGCTATCACACTGAAGCTTTCTTT. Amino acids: CSARSLVSYHTEAFF.

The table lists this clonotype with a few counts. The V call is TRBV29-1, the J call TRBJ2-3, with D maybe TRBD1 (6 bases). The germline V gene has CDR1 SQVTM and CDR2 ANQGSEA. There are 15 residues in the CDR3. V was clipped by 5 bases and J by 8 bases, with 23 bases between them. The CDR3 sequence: CSVPDSSLIGGTQYF. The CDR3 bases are TGCAGCGTTCCGGACAGCTCCCTTATTGGGGGTACGCAGTATTTT.

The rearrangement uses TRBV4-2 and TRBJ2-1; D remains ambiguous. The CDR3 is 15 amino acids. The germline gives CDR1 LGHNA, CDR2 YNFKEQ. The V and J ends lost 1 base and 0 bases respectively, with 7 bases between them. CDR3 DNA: TGTGCCAGCAGCCAAGTTGCAGTCTCCTACAATGAGCAGTTCTTC. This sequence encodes CASSQVAVSYNEQFF.

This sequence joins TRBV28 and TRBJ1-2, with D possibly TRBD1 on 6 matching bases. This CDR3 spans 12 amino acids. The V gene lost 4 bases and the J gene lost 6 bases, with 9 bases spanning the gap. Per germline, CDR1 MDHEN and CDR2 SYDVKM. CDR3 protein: CASSSQGHGYTF. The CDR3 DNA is TGTGCCAGCAGTTCCCAGGGGCATGGCTACACCTTC.

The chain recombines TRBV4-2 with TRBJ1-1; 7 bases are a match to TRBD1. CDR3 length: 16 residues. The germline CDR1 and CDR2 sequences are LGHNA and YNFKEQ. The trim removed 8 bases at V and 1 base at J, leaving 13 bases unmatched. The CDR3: CASRNIRDSKNTEAFF. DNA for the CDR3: TGTGCCAGCCGAAATATCCGGGACAGTAAGAACACTGAAGCTTTCTTT.